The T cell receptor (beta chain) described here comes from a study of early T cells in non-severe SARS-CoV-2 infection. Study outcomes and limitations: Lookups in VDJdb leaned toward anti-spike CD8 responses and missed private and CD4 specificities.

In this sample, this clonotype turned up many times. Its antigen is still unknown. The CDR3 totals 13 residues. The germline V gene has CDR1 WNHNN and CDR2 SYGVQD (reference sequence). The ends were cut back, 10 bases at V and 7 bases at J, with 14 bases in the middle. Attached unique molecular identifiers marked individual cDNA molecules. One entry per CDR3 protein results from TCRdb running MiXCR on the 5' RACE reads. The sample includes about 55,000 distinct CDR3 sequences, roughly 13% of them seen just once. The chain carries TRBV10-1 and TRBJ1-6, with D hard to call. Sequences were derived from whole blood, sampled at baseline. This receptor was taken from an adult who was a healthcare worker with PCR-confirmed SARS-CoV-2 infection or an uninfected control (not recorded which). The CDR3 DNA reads TGCGCCACCTCTGCGCAGGAGAATTCACCCCTCCACTTT. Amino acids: CATSAQENSPLHF.